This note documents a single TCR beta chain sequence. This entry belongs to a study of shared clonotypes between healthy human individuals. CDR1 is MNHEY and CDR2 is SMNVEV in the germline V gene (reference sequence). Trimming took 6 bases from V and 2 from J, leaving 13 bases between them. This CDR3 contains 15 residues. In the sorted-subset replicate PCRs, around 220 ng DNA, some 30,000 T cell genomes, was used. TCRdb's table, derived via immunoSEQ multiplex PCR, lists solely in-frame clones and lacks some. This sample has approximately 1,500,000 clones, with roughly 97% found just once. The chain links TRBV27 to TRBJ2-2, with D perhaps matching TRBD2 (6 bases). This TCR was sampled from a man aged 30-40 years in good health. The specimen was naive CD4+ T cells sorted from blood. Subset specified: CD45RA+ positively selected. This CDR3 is CASSYTGLNTGELFF. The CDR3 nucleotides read TGTGCCAGCAGCTATACGGGACTTAACACCGGGGAGCTGTTTTTT.